What follows are 2 T cell receptor beta chains derived from one specimen sequenced in a study of blood T cell repertoires in COVID-19. Only in-frame clones appear in the TCRdb table, and some are missing; sequencing was by immunoSEQ multiplex PCR. The data show about 500,000 clones, about 91% seen once. The sequenced sample consisted of peripheral blood. The source is a man younger than 35 with COVID-19, enrolled during active disease.

This chain uses TRBV6-4 with TRBJ2-1; no reliable D call. The germline V and J ends were trimmed by 2 bases and 9 bases, with 8 bases remaining between them. CDR1 is MRHNA, CDR2 SNTAGT, per germline. This CDR3 is built from 12 residues. The CDR3 bases are TGTGCCAGCAGTGACCCCCCCGGTGAGCAGTTCTTC. Amino acid sequence: CASSDPPGEQFF.

In nucleotides, the CDR3 is TGTGCCTGGAGCCGGGGAAGGGAGACCCAGTACTTC. Its translation: CAWSRGRETQYF. The rearrangement joins TRBV30 to TRBJ2-5; D is possibly TRBD2 (5 bases). The CDR3 loop spans 12 amino acids. The V end was cut by 3 bases, the J end by 5 bases, with 10 bases between. The germline gives CDR1 GTSNPN, CDR2 SVGIG (reference sequence).